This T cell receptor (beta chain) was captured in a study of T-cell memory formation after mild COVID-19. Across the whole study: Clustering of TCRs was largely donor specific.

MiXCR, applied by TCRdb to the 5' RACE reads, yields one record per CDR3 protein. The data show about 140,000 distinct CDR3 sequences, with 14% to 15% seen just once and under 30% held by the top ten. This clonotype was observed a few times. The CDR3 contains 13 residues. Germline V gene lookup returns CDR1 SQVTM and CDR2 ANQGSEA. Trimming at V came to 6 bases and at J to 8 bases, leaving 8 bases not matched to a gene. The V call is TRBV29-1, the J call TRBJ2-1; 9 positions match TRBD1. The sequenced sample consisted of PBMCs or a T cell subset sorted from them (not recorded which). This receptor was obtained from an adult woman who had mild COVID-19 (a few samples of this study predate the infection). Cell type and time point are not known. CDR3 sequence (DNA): TGCAGCGTCCTGGGGACAGGGTTAGATGAGCAGTTCTTC. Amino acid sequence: CSVLGTGLDEQFF.